A selection of T cell receptor beta chains follows, all from one sample in a study of T cell responses to AZD1222 COVID-19 vaccine. Sequenced by immunoSEQ multiplex PCR; TCRdb stores in-frame clones only, minus some. The sample lists 55,000 to 90,000 clones; around 83% were seen once. This material consisted of peripheral blood, taken on day 0 of AZD1222 vaccination. These receptors were collected from an adult in good health. CDR3s include the opening cysteine and the closing phenylalanine or tryptophan. A D gene is named only where the DNA matches it firmly. Size is omitted from some rows. Given values are once, few, many or a class for expanded clones.

d_call	clone_size	v_call	j_call	cdr3_aa	cdr3_nt
TRBD2	once	TRBV4-1	TRBJ2-5	CASSQDRGSGVVETQYF	TGCGCCAGCAGCCAAGATAGGGGTAGCGGGGTTGTAGAGACCCAGTACTTC
TRBD1	-	TRBV9	TRBJ1-4	CASSAGTAATNEKLFF	TGTGCCAGCAGCGCCGGGACAGCTGCAACTAATGAAAAACTGTTTTTT
TRBD1	-	TRBV19	TRBJ1-1	CASSKTGVNTEAFF	TGTGCCAGTAGTAAAACAGGGGTGAACACTGAAGCTTTCTTT
-	-	TRBV28	TRBJ1-3	CASSLVAIGNTIYF	TGTGCCAGCAGTTTAGTGGCAATAGGAAACACCATATATTTT
TRBD1	-	TRBV24-1	TRBJ2-1	CATSPGTGLEQFF	TGTGCCACCAGTCCCGGGACAGGGTTAGAGCAGTTCTTC
-	few	TRBV11-2	TRBJ1-2	CASSLDRWGYTF	TGTGCCAGCAGCTTAGATCGGTGGGGCTACACCTTC
-	-	TRBV7-3	TRBJ2-1	CASSAGGSRGQDEQFF	TGTGCCAGCAGCGCGGGAGGGTCCCGGGGACAGGATGAGCAGTTCTTC
TRBD1	few	TRBV9	TRBJ1-3	CASSQTGDGNTIYF	TGTGCCAGCAGTCAGACAGGGGATGGAAACACCATATATTTT
-	once	TRBV6-1	TRBJ1-5	CASSDTRAQHF	TGTGCCAGCAGTGACACCCGAGCCCAGCATTTT
-	-	TRBV11-2	TRBJ2-7	CASSPQYEQYF	TGTGCCAGCAGCCCCCAGTACGAGCAGTACTTC
TRBD1	-	TRBV28	TRBJ1-3	CASSLSGTGGSGNTIYF	TGTGCCAGCAGTTTATCAGGGACAGGGGGCTCTGGAAACACCATATATTTT
-	-	TRBV14	TRBJ1-3	CASSPQGNTIYF	TGTGCCAGCAGCCCTCAAGGAAACACCATATATTTT
-	-	TRBV7-9	TRBJ2-1	CASSSPATVRPFF	TGTGCCAGCAGCTCCCCCGCGACAGTTCGCCCGTTCTTC
-	few	TRBV5-4	TRBJ1-1	CASSLGRDRATEAFF	TGTGCCAGCAGCTTGGGGAGGGACCGGGCCACTGAAGCTTTCTTT
-	-	TRBV30	TRBJ1-1	CAWSDLGQSMREAFF	TGTGCCTGGAGTGATCTCGGACAGAGTATGCGTGAAGCTTTCTTT
TRBD1	-	TRBV18	TRBJ1-5	CASSPGTGDRNQPQHF	TGTGCCAGCTCTCCCGGGACAGGGGATCGAAATCAGCCCCAGCATTTT
TRBD1	-	TRBV6-5	TRBJ1-1	CASSYVRGQGTEAFF	TGTGCCAGCAGTTACGTCAGGGGGCAGGGGACTGAAGCTTTCTTT
-	-	TRBV19	TRBJ1-2	CASNRAANYGYTF	TGTGCCAGTAATCGTGCAGCTAACTATGGCTACACCTTC
-	few	TRBV6-4	TRBJ1-6	CASSEGPYSPLHF	TGTGCCAGCAGTGAAGGCCCCTATTCACCCCTCCACTTT
-	-	TRBV6-5	TRBJ1-2	CASSPDSFYGYTF	TGTGCCAGCAGTCCGGACAGCTTCTATGGCTACACCTTC
-	-	TRBV12-3/TRBV12-4	TRBJ2-7	CASSFDYGEQYF	TGTGCCAGCAGTTTCGACTACGGCGAGCAGTACTTC
TRBD1	once	TRBV28	TRBJ1-6	CASSTTGSDSPLHF	TGTGCCAGCAGCACGACAGGGAGCGATTCACCCCTCCACTTT
-	few	TRBV7-8	TRBJ1-1	CASSPRFLRTEAFF	TGTGCCAGCAGCCCCCGTTTCCTCCGGACTGAAGCTTTCTTT
TRBD1	-	TRBV28	TRBJ1-5	CASSLFRGQVNQPQHF	TGTGCCAGCAGTTTATTTAGGGGACAGGTCAATCAGCCCCAGCATTTT
TRBD1	-	TRBV18	TRBJ1-1	CASSPPGQEGTEAFF	TGTGCCAGCTCACCACCGGGACAGGAGGGCACTGAAGCTTTCTTT
TRBD1	once	TRBV6-5	TRBJ2-1	CASSYTGQGDYNEQFF	TGTGCCAGCAGTTACACCGGACAGGGAGACTACAATGAGCAGTTCTTC
-	-	TRBV9	TRBJ1-1	CASSNAQGFTEAFF	TGTGCCAGCAGCAACGCTCAGGGTTTCACTGAAGCTTTCTTT
TRBD1	-	TRBV19	TRBJ1-4	CASSLGSGTGQEKLFF	TGTGCCAGTAGTCTGGGATCCGGGACAGGTCAAGAAAAACTGTTTTTT
TRBD1	-	TRBV5-3	TRBJ1-2	CARSPDRGLFYGYTF	TGTGCCAGAAGCCCAGACAGGGGGCTTTTCTATGGCTACACCTTC
-	-	TRBV5-1	TRBJ1-2	CASSWGAYGYTF	TGCGCCAGCAGCTGGGGTGCTTATGGCTACACCTTC
-	-	TRBV28	TRBJ1-5	CAAAGGINQPQHF	TGTGCCGCGGCAGGAGGGATCAATCAGCCCCAGCATTTT